The present entry profiles one TCR beta chain with its context. These data are taken from a study of blood T cell repertoires in COVID-19. The overall study: The samples span acute and convalescent COVID-19 from the United States, Italy and Spain. In each case, the material was cDNA or gDNA derived from T cells, B-cell-depleted T cells, or PBMCs.

V shed 1 base, J shed 7 bases, and the junction held 9 bases outside the gene matches. The CDR3 consists of 16 residues. The germline CDR1 and CDR2 sequences are SGDLS and YYNGEE. Source study methods: Researchers report that nucleated cell counts were estimated from reference gene primer amplification. Using immunoSEQ multiplex PCR, the repertoire was profiled, and TCRdb retains in-frame clones only, with some absent. Clone size and V and J calls were adopted from that table, with D and trimming inferred from the DNA. The table records about 86,000 clones, about 87% of them present only once. This TCR was recovered from a human donor in a cohort sampled during active COVID-19. The chain joins TRBV9 to TRBJ2-1, with TRBD1 matching over 9 bases. The sample was peripheral blood. The CDR3 reads CASSVPTGTGLNEQFF. The CDR3 coding sequence is TGTGCCAGCAGCGTACCTACCGGGACAGGGTTAAATGAGCAGTTCTTC.